The 17 T cell receptor beta chains reported below all come from one sample, sequenced in a study of glioma-infiltrating T cells. Amplification of TCR alpha and beta CDR3 regions from RNA used iRepertoire nested multiplex PCR. TCRdb fed the multiplex PCR reads into MiXCR, producing one record per CDR3 protein. This table has about 130,000 distinct CDR3 sequences, around 23% appearing once. Sequencing was done on a sample of glioma tissue, nonneoplastic brain tissue, or PBMCs (not recorded which). These receptors were obtained from a human donor with low-grade glioma or glioblastoma, undergoing nonglioma brain surgery, or in good health (not recorded which).

The V gene is TRBV7-9, the J gene TRBJ1-2; possibly TRBD1 for D (6 bases). The CDR3 consists of 15 residues. Germline V CDR1 and CDR2: SEHNR, FQNEAQ (reference sequence). Trimming removed 0 bases at V and 4 bases at J, with 12 bases between. CDR3 coding DNA: TGTGCCAGCAGCTTAGCGACAGGCGCCTCCTATGGCTACACCTTC. It is translated as CASSLATGASYGYTF.

A word on this clonotype: An end of the junction differs from the germline gene, which may be a read error. The chain uses TRBV7-9 and TRBJ1-1; no clear D gene. The CDR3 totals 14 residues. Germline values: CDR1 SEHNR, CDR2 FQNEAQ (reference sequence). The CDR3 here is CASSSNTVNTEAFF. The CDR3 region has the DNA TGCGCCAGCAGCTCAAACACAGTGAACACTGAAGCTTTCTTT.

The chain joins TRBV7-9 to TRBJ2-3; 12 nucleotides line up with TRBD2. Germline V gives CDR1 SEHNR, CDR2 FQNEAQ (reference sequence). The CDR3 extends over 16 amino acids. V trimming: 5 bases; J trimming: 1 base; junction bases outside the gene matches: 4. CDR3: CASSPLAGGGTDTQYF. The CDR3 coding sequence is TGTGCCAGCAGCCCCCTAGCGGGGGGGGGCACAGATACGCAGTATTTT.

This clonotype has a handful of counts. The rearrangement joins TRBV28 to TRBJ2-7, with 7 bases fitting TRBD1. Per germline, CDR1 MDHEN and CDR2 SYDVKM. The CDR3 contains 14 residues. The ends lost 7 bases at V and 0 bases at J; junction bases unmatched: 6. CDR3 protein: CASIGTASSYEQYV. The CDR3 region has the DNA TGTGCCAGCATAGGGACAGCCAGCTCCTACGAGCAGTACGTC.

This clonotype was seen repeatedly, ten times or more. CDR3 sequence reads: CSARVSPQETQYF. The DNA of the CDR3 is TGCAGTGCTAGAGTCTCCCCCCAAGAGACCCAGTACTTC. V gene TRBV20-1 combines with J gene TRBJ2-5; no firm D call. This CDR3 region has 13 residues. V lost 1 base and J lost 1, with 7 bases in between. Germline CDR1 DFQATT, CDR2 SNEGSKA (reference sequence).

A word on this clonotype: At one boundary the junction diverges from the germline segment, which might be a read error. This sequence joins TRBV11-2 and TRBJ1-1; 8 nucleotides match TRBD1. Germline loops: CDR1 SGHAT, CDR2 FQNNGV. The CDR3 sequence is 16 residues long. CDR3 in amino acids: CASSLTRTGMGTEVFF. The CDR3 nucleotides are TGTGCCAGCAGCTTAACCCGGACAGGGATGGGCACTGAAGTTTTCTTT.

V is TRBV7-9 and J is TRBJ1-5; tentative D call: TRBD1 (5 bases). CDR1 is SEHNR and CDR2 is FQNEAQ in the germline V gene (reference sequence). The ends were cut back, 3 bases at V and 4 bases at J, with 10 bases in the middle. This CDR3 has 14 residues. The CDR3 DNA is TGTGCCAGCAGCTTGGCGGGGGATAATCAGCCCCAGCATTTT. Translating gives CASSLAGDNQPQHF.

This clonotype appeared a few times. Just one base apart from a much larger clone, this may be a read error. This chain connects TRBV6-1 to TRBJ1-3; D not certain. The germline gives CDR1 MNHNS, CDR2 SASEGT. This CDR3 region has 15 residues. In DNA, the CDR3 is TGTGCCAGCAGTGAAGCGTTGGGATCTGGAAACACCATATGTTTT. Translated, it gives CASSEALGSGNTICF.

V is TRBV7-3 and J is TRBJ1-1; D ambiguous. The germline V gene has CDR1 SGHTA and CDR2 FQGTGA. This CDR3 has 13 residues. Trimming left V 8 bases short and J 0 bases short, with 10 bases between. The CDR3 DNA sequence: TGTGCCAGCTGTCGGGCGGTGAACACTGAAGCTTTCTTT. Translation gives CASCRAVNTEAFF.

This clonotype was recorded at least ten times. The chain uses TRBV27 and TRBJ2-4; D is possibly TRBD1 (6 bases). The V end lost 5 bases, the J end lost 3 bases, and 17 bases lay between the germline ends. CDR1 and CDR2 (germline): MNHEY, SMNVEV (reference sequence). The CDR3 consists of 16 residues. The CDR3 DNA is TGTGCCAGCAGTACATGGGGGCCACGGGGCAAAAACATTCAGTACTTC. Its translation is CASSTWGPRGKNIQYF.

The rearrangement uses TRBV7-3 and TRBJ2-5; TRBD2 matches at 11 bases. This CDR3 is 15 amino acids long. Trimming took 5 bases from V and 2 from J; bases not matched to a gene: 4. The germline CDR1 and CDR2 sequences are SGHTA and FQGTGA. The CDR3 sequence: CASSLAGGSQETQYF. CDR3 sequence (DNA): TGTGCCAGCAGCCTAGCGGGGGGATCGCAAGAGACCCAGTACTTC.

This clonotype was detected a few times. This rearrangement joins TRBV28 to TRBJ2-2; 11 bases fit TRBD2. CDR1 MDHEN and CDR2 SYDVKM come from the germline V gene. Trimming removed 2 bases from V and 7 bases from J; junction bases left unmatched: 6. The CDR3 has 16 amino acids. CDR3 amino acids: CASSLPGLAGLGELFF. The CDR3 DNA follows: TGTGCCAGCAGTTTACCCGGACTAGCGGGCCTCGGGGAGCTGTTTTTT.

On this clonotype itself: The conserved phenylalanine or tryptophan normally closing the CDR3 is absent here, so this likely arose from a read error. The gene calls are TRBV7-9 and TRBJ2-1; 7 bases agree with TRBD2. V was clipped by 1 base and J by 6 bases; unmatched bases: 0. The CDR3 consists of 13 residues. Looked up from germline, CDR1 is SEHNR and CDR2 is FQNEAQ (reference sequence). The CDR3 loop is CASSLVAGNEQFL. CDR3 bases: TGTGCCAGCAGCTTAGTAGCGGGCAATGAGCAGTTCCTC.

This clonotype showed up many times. V and J are TRBV6-6 and TRBJ1-6; no firm D call. Per the germline V gene, CDR1 is MNHNY and CDR2 is SVGAGI (reference sequence). The CDR3 contains 13 residues. The ends were cut back, 0 bases at V and 13 bases at J, with 10 bases in the middle. CDR3 amino acids: CASSYSRKIPLHF. CDR3 coding DNA: TGTGCCAGCAGTTACTCGAGAAAGATCCCCCTCCACTTT.

This clonotype has just a few counts. This CDR3 reads CASGITSGPYNEQFF. In DNA form, the CDR3 reads TGTGCCAGCGGCATTACTAGCGGCCCCTACAATGAGCAGTTCTTC. The J gene is TRBJ2-1, the V gene TRBV6-4, with TRBD2 matching 8 bases. The germline CDR1 and CDR2 sequences are MRHNA and SNTAGT. The V segment lost 8 bases and the J segment 2 bases; nucleotides outside the gene matches: 8. The CDR3 extends over 15 amino acids.

This clonotype has a count of ten or more. J is TRBJ1-2 and V is TRBV4-1, with D uncertain. The CDR3 is 15 residues long. The germline V and J ends were trimmed by 5 bases and 0 bases, with 13 bases remaining between them. Germline loops: CDR1 MGHRA, CDR2 YSYEKL. The CDR3 here is CASSSTPRANYGYTF. The DNA of the CDR3 is TGCGCCAGCAGCTCGACCCCACGGGCTAACTATGGCTACACCTTC.

V gene TRBV7-2 combines with J gene TRBJ1-1; D is unclear. This CDR3 region has 15 residues. CDR1 and CDR2 from the germline V gene are SGHTA and FQGNSA. V lost 1 base and J 1 base, leaving 10 bases between the germline ends. As DNA, the CDR3 is TGTGCCAGCAGCTTAGTTAGGGTCCGGAACACTGAAGCTTTCTTT. This gives the protein CASSLVRVRNTEAFF. The full variable domain, completed using reference TRBV7-2 and TRBJ1-1, is GAGVSQSPSNKVTEKGKDVELRCDPISGHTALYWYRQSLGQGLEFLIYFQGNSAPDKSGLPSDRFSAERTGGSVSTLTIQRTQQEDSAVYLCASSLVRVRNTEAFFGQGTRLTVV.